These 27 T cell receptor beta chains were all obtained from the same sample, sequenced in a study of cytomegalovirus exposure and HLA in healthy donors. Primers included in the PCR were 60 Vbeta and 13 Jbeta primers. This table comes from immunoSEQ multiplex PCR, and its TCRdb copy is limited to in-frame clones, with some not included. Seen here are some 140,000 clones, over 75% observed once, and the top ten hold approximately 4.3%. Sequencing was performed on PBMCs. All receptors derive from a man in his thirties or forties in good health.

A note on this clone: Sequence at one end of the junction differs from germline and may be a read error. This chain links TRBV5-1 with TRBJ1-3; no reliable D call. The germline V gene has CDR1 SGHRS and CDR2 YFSETQ. The length of the CDR3 is 15 residues. CDR3 nucleotides: TGCGCCAGCAGTTTGGCCTCAGGTACCGGAAACACCATATATTTT. This gives the protein CASSLASGTGNTIYF.

V usage is TRBV11-2 and J usage is TRBJ2-3; D gene unclear. V was clipped by 1 base and J by 4 bases, with 9 bases between them. The CDR3 totals 14 residues. Looked up from germline, CDR1 is SGHAT and CDR2 is FQNNGV. The CDR3 bases are TGTGCCAGCAGCTTAGTTAGTCCTGCAGATACGCAGTATTTT. Protein: CASSLVSPADTQYF.

The chain recombines TRBV12-2 with TRBJ2-1; the table's D call, TRBD2, has no DNA check behind it. TRBV12-2 is annotated as a pseudogene. The CDR3 loop spans 19 amino acids. The CDR3 spells CASRLSSPRGGRENNEQFF. The CDR3 DNA reads TGTGCAAGTCGCCTTTCCTCGCCCCGGGGCGGGAGAGAGAACAATGAGCAGTTCTTC.

This clone was found once. The rearrangement links TRBV6-5 to TRBJ2-7; tentatively, D is TRBD2 (6 bases). The CDR3 totals 14 residues. The germline CDR1 and CDR2 sequences are MNHEY and SVGAGI. V was cut by 5 bases and J by 2 bases, with 13 bases left in between. This CDR3 reads CASSPSGGPYEQYF. In DNA form, the CDR3 reads TGTGCCAGCAGTCCCTCCGGGGGTCCCTACGAGCAGTACTTC.

This clone is a singleton in its sample. The J gene is TRBJ1-1, the V gene TRBV28; the D is unclear. The CDR3 loop spans 15 amino acids. Germline V gives CDR1 MDHEN, CDR2 SYDVKM. V was trimmed by 6 bases and J by 0 bases, leaving 14 bases between them. The CDR3: CASRKITLLNTEAFF. CDR3 sequence (DNA): TGTGCCAGCAGAAAGATTACCCTATTGAACACTGAAGCTTTCTTT.

V and J are TRBV4-1 and TRBJ1-3; possible D gene TRBD1, 5 bases. The CDR3 totals 15 residues. Germline loops: CDR1 MGHRA, CDR2 YSYEKL. V lost 3 bases, J lost 3 bases, and 12 bases lay in between. CDR3 protein: CASSQGPGGGNTIYF. The CDR3 nucleotides read TGCGCCAGCAGCCAGGGGCCCGGGGGTGGAAACACCATATATTTT.

This chain joins TRBV7-9 and TRBJ1-2, with no clear D. Germline-derived CDR1 and CDR2 are SEHNR and FQNEAQ (reference sequence). The CDR3 sequence is 10 residues long. The ends were cut back, 7 bases at V and 8 bases at J, with 8 bases in the middle. The CDR3 sequence: CASTPGGYTF. CDR3 nucleotide sequence: TGTGCCAGCACCCCGGGGGGCTACACCTTC.

This clone was seen just once. The V gene is TRBV9, the J gene TRBJ2-1; weak D call: TRBD2 (5 bases). V was clipped by 0 bases and J by 4 bases, with 14 bases between them. The CDR3 is made up of 16 amino acids. Germline V gives CDR1 SGDLS, CDR2 YYNGEE. The CDR3 spells CASSVGGEMGYNEQFF. The CDR3 bases are TGTGCCAGCAGCGTAGGTGGGGAGATGGGATACAATGAGCAGTTCTTC.

The V and J genes are TRBV6-4 and TRBJ1-1, with D uncertain. Deletions cut 3 bases from V and 1 base from J, with 6 bases between. CDR3 size: 13 residues. CDR1 and CDR2 from the germline V gene are MRHNA and SNTAGT. This CDR3 reads CASSERANTEAFF. The CDR3 DNA follows: TGTGCCAGCAGTGAGCGGGCGAACACTGAAGCTTTCTTT.

This clone was counted between two and nine times. The V and J genes are TRBV6-1 and TRBJ2-1; maybe TRBD1 (6 bases). CDR3 length: 15 residues. Germline CDR1 and CDR2: MNHNS and SASEGT. V was pared by 2 bases and J by 7 bases, with 15 bases between. DNA for the CDR3: TGTGCCAGCAGTGAACAGGCAGGGGCGAGGAATGAGCAGTTCTTC. Translation: CASSEQAGARNEQFF.

The V and J genes are TRBV29-1 and TRBJ2-1; 7 nucleotides match TRBD2. The J segment lost 1 base and the V segment lost 5 bases, leaving 17 bases of the junction unmatched. CDR3 size: 18 residues. From germline, CDR1 is SQVTM and CDR2 ANQGSEA. CDR3 sequence reads: CSVTSGGGPGSSYNEQFF. CDR3 in DNA: TGCAGCGTTACCTCTGGGGGAGGGCCGGGGAGTTCCTACAATGAGCAGTTCTTC.

This chain joins TRBV25-1 and TRBJ2-1; TRBD2 matches at 9 bases. Germline loops: CDR1 MGHDK, CDR2 SYGVNS. The V and J ends lost 8 bases and 2 bases, in that order; junction bases with no gene match: 16. The CDR3 length is 18 residues. Here the CDR3 DNA reads TGTGCCAGCGTATATGTCAGTAGCGGGAGTCGGCCCTACAATGAGCAGTTCTTC. Its translation: CASVYVSSGSRPYNEQFF.

The CDR3 sequence is CASSPIGGNQPQHF. For the CDR3, the DNA is TGTGCCAGCAGTCCTATCGGGGGGAATCAGCCCCAGCATTTT. The chain couples TRBV7-9 to TRBJ1-5; D might be TRBD1 (5 bases). The germline CDR1 and CDR2 sequences are SEHNR and FQNEAQ (reference sequence). This CDR3 has 14 residues. Trimming removed 6 bases at V and 4 bases at J, with 13 bases between.

The rearrangement links TRBV27 to TRBJ1-3; a possible D gene is TRBD1 (6 bases). CDR1 and CDR2 (germline): MNHEY, SMNVEV (reference sequence). This CDR3 spans 14 amino acids. V dropped 8 bases and J dropped 4 bases, with 15 bases sitting between them. The CDR3 here is CASRRSGQGNTIYF. CDR3 in DNA: TGTGCCAGCCGCCGGTCAGGACAGGGAAACACCATATATTTT.

CDR3 nucleotides: TGCGCCAGCAGCCCCCCAGGGCGGAGAGAAAAACTGTTTTTT. Translating gives CASSPPGRREKLFF. The chain employs TRBV5-1 and TRBJ1-4, with D perhaps TRBD1 (5 bases). Deletions cut 4 bases from V and 8 bases from J, with 15 bases between. Germline CDR1 and CDR2: SGHRS and YFSETQ. This CDR3 comprises 14 residues.

V usage is TRBV29-1 and J usage is TRBJ2-6; D might be TRBD1 (6 bases). CDR3 length equals 17 residues. Germline CDR1 is SQVTM and CDR2 is ANQGSEA. The germline V and J ends were trimmed by 0 bases and 0 bases, with 12 bases remaining between them. The CDR3 is CSVEDLGAPSGANVLTF. The CDR3 DNA reads TGCAGCGTTGAAGATCTGGGGGCCCCCTCTGGGGCCAACGTCCTGACTTTC.

This clone has a handful of counts. The rearrangement uses TRBV5-1 and TRBJ2-7, with 8 bases identical to TRBD1. Unmatched junction bases numbered 5, after V lost 0 bases and J lost 3 bases. This CDR3 is built from 15 residues. Germline values: CDR1 SGHRS, CDR2 YFSETQ. Written as DNA, the CDR3 is TGCGCCAGCAGCTTGGCCGGGGACAGGTTCTACGAGCAGTACTTC. Protein sequence: CASSLAGDRFYEQYF.

The CDR3 nucleotides are TGTGCCAGCAGTGAAGCGGCAGGGGGCGGTACGCAGTATTTT. It is translated as CASSEAAGGGTQYF. The V gene is TRBV2, the J gene TRBJ2-3, with 8 bases matching TRBD1. CDR3 size: 14 residues. The V segment lost 0 bases and the J segment 8 bases; nucleotides outside the gene matches: 4. Germline-derived CDR1 and CDR2 are SNHLY and FYNNEI.

The chain joins TRBV19 to TRBJ2-7; 8 bases map to TRBD2. Trimming at V came to 3 bases and at J to 0 bases, leaving 4 bases not matched to a gene. CDR3 size: 15 residues. The V gene's germline CDR1 is LNHDA and CDR2 SQIVND (reference sequence). The CDR3 is CASSILREDSYEQYF. In nucleotides, the CDR3 is TGTGCCAGTAGTATTTTGCGGGAGGACTCCTACGAGCAGTACTTC.

This rearrangement joins TRBV27 to TRBJ2-3; the D is unclear. The CDR3 spans 15 residues. V dropped 0 bases and J dropped 2 bases, with 9 bases sitting between them. Germline CDR1 and CDR2: MNHEY and SMNVEV (reference sequence). The CDR3, as DNA: TGTGCCAGCAGTTTATCGGGCAGGCACACAGATACGCAGTATTTT. This gives the protein CASSLSGRHTDTQYF.

The chain carries TRBV27 and TRBJ2-5; 7 nucleotides match TRBD2. J gave up 5 bases and V 6 bases, and 12 bases lay outside the gene matches. Germline assignment: CDR1 MNHEY and CDR2 SMNVEV (reference sequence). The CDR3 runs to 15 residues. The CDR3 bases are TGTGCCAGCAGCCTTCTAGCGGTTACGAGGGAGACCCAGTACTTC. Translated, it gives CASSLLAVTRETQYF.

This rearrangement joins TRBV18 to TRBJ2-7, with TRBD2 matching 7 bases. Germline V gene lookup returns CDR1 KGHSH and CDR2 LQKENI. The CDR3 runs 14 residues. V was pared by 4 bases and J by 6 bases, with 9 bases of the junction left unmatched. CDR3 sequence: CASSRGGSSFEQYF. The CDR3 DNA reads TGTGCCAGCTCACGGGGCGGGAGTTCTTTCGAGCAGTACTTC.

V usage is TRBV7-9 and J usage is TRBJ1-4, with D uncertain. V was pared by 6 bases and J by 4 bases, with 9 bases between. CDR3 size: 13 residues. Germline V gene lookup returns CDR1 SEHNR and CDR2 FQNEAQ (reference sequence). The CDR3 sequence is CASRPQHNEKLFF. CDR3 coding DNA: TGTGCCAGCAGACCACAGCATAATGAAAAACTGTTTTTT.

This clone has just one count. The gene calls are TRBV13 and TRBJ1-2, with a weak D call TRBD1 (5 bases). The ends were cut back, 0 bases at V and 5 bases at J, with 10 bases in the middle. Germline V gives CDR1 PRHDT, CDR2 FYEKMQ (reference sequence). The CDR3 loop spans 14 amino acids. CDR3 sequence (DNA): TGTGCCAGCAGCTTAGGGTTGGGGCCATATGGCTACACCTTC. Its protein is CASSLGLGPYGYTF.

CDR3 protein: CASSPSPISPNQPQHF. The DNA of the CDR3 is TGTGCCAGCAGCCCATCCCCTATATCCCCCAATCAGCCCCAGCATTTT. The chain joins TRBV7-8 to TRBJ1-5; no firm D call. This CDR3 contains 16 residues. Trimming stripped 5 bases from V and 3 bases from J, with 17 bases between. Germline-derived CDR1 and CDR2 are SGHVS and FQNEAQ.

This clone was recorded a few times. This sequence joins TRBV5-1 and TRBJ2-5; 7 bases are a match to TRBD1. The CDR3 covers 14 residues. Per germline, CDR1 SGHRS and CDR2 YFSETQ. V dropped 6 bases and J dropped 5; count of bases not matched to a gene: 10. The CDR3: CASNTQGVRETQYF. CDR3 DNA: TGCGCCAGCAATACCCAGGGGGTGCGGGAGACCCAGTACTTC.

This sequence joins TRBV7-9 and TRBJ1-3, with D possibly TRBD1 on 6 matching bases. The CDR3 is made up of 18 amino acids. The V end lost 2 bases, the J end lost 3 bases, and 20 bases lay between the germline ends. The germline gives CDR1 SEHNR, CDR2 FQNEAQ (reference sequence). CDR3 region: CASSLIWDKPRFGNTIYF. DNA for the CDR3: TGTGCCAGCAGCTTAATTTGGGACAAGCCCCGTTTTGGAAACACCATATATTTT.